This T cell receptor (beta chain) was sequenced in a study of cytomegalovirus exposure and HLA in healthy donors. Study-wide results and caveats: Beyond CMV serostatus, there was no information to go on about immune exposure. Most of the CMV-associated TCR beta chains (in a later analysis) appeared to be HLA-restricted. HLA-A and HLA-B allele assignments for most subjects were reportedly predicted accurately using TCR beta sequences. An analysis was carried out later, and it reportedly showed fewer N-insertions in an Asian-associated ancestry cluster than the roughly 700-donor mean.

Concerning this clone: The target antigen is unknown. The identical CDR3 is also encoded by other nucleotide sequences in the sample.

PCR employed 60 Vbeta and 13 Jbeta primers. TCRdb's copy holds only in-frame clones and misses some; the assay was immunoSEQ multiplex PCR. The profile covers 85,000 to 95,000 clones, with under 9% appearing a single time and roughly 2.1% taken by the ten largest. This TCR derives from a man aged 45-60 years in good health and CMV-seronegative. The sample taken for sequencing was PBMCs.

The CDR3 loop reads CASREQGILYNEQFF. Written as DNA, the CDR3 is TGTGCCAGCAGGGAACAGGGGATCCTTTACAATGAGCAGTTCTTC. The chain combines TRBV2 with TRBJ2-1; TRBD1 matches 7 bases. This CDR3 is 15 amino acids long. V gave up 6 bases and J gave up 4 bases; unmatched junction bases: 9. From germline, CDR1 is SNHLY and CDR2 FYNNEI.